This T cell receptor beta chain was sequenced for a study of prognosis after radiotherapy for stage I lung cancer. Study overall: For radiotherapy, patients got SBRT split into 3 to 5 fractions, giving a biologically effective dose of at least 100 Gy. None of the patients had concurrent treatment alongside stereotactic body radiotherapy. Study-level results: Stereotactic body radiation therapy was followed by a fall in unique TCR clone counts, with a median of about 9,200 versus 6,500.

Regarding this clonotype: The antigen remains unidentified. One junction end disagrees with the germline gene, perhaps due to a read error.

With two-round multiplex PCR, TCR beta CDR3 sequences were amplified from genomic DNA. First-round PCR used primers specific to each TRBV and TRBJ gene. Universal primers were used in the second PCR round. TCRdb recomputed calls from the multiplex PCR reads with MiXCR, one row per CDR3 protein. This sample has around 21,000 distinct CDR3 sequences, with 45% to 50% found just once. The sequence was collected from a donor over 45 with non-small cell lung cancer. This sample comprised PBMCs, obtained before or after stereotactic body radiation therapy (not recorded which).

The CDR3 coding sequence is TGTGCCATCAGTTCTTCCTGCACTAGCCCCCAGGCGGGGGAGCAGTTCTTC. Translating it yields CAISSSCTSPQAGEQFF. V usage is TRBV6-2 or TRBV6-3 and J usage is TRBJ2-1; D possibly corresponds to TRBD2 (6 bases). The CDR3 consists of 17 residues. CDR1 and CDR2 (germline): MNHEY, SVGEGT.